This note documents a single T cell receptor beta chain sequence. Its specificity is not known. Once extracted for a subset, genomic DNA was divided evenly among several immunoSEQ plates. This table comes from immunoSEQ multiplex PCR, and its TCRdb copy is limited to in-frame clones, with some not included. Of 2,100,000 or so clones detected, approximately 96% appear once; the ten largest clones hold 0.13%. The data originate from a study of shared clonotypes between healthy human individuals. On the study more broadly: CD4 naive cells filled three plates per donor, CD4 memory three, CD8 naive two and CD8 memory one.

The CDR3 is made up of 13 amino acids. Germline values: CDR1 MNHNY, CDR2 SVGAGI (reference sequence). The trim removed 4 bases at V and 15 bases at J, leaving 11 bases unmatched. Study-wide findings and caveats: Large sequencing depth failed to make sorted-subset sequencing complete, rarefaction showed.

Sequenced material: naive CD4+ T cells sorted from blood. Regarding subset: CD45RA+ positively selected. The receptor's source is a young man in good health. The chain carries TRBV6-6 and TRBJ2-1; 8 bases are a match to TRBD1. CDR3 bases: TGTGCCAGCAGTTCGCTATCGCAGGGGGCAACGTTCTTC. Amino acid sequence: CASSSLSQGATFF.